This T cell receptor beta chain was sequenced in a study of T-cell memory formation after mild COVID-19. This clonotype was counted a single time. Its antigen remains unknown. Each CDR3 protein gets one entry after TCRdb re-called the 5' RACE reads with MiXCR. The sample lists 450,000 or so distinct CDR3 sequences, nearly 25% occurring once. Study-wide results and caveats: Memory sampled before infection contained some responding clones, suggesting cross-reactive memory joined. Clones contracting day 15 to 85 were balanced CD4/CD8; later expanders leaned CD4+. Clones that contracted clustered mainly in CM and EM if CD4+ and in EMRA if CD8+.

The sequence was obtained from an adult woman who had mild COVID-19 (a few samples of this study predate the infection). Cell type and time point are not known. The sequenced material came from PBMCs or a T cell subset sorted from them (not recorded which).

The CDR3 protein is CASSQGGLGTEAFF. The CDR3 coding sequence is TGCGCCAGCAGCCAAGGGGGTTTGGGCACTGAAGCTTTCTTT. The rearrangement uses TRBV4-1 and TRBJ1-1; the D is unclear. CDR1 and CDR2 (germline): MGHRA, YSYEKL. There are 14 residues in the CDR3. V lost 1 base, J lost 4 bases, and 10 bases lay in between.